The rows below give T cell receptor beta chains drawn from one sample of a study of Graves' ophthalmopathy and Graves' hyperthyroidism. TCRdb passed the multiplex PCR reads through MiXCR, listing each CDR3 protein once. The sample records about 370,000 distinct CDR3 sequences, about 18% being singletons. Input material: peripheral blood. These receptors came from an adult woman with stable Graves' hyperthyroidism. CDR3s include the opening cysteine and the closing phenylalanine or tryptophan. A D gene is named only where the DNA matches it firmly. Rows may omit the clone size; those that give it use once, few, many or a size class.

J gene	D gene	clone size	V gene	CDR3 DNA	CDR3 protein
TRBJ2-2	.	many	TRBV6-4	TGTGCCAGCAGACCCCGCGGGACAGTTAACCCCCCGTTCAACACCGGGGAGCTGTTTTTT	CASRPRGTVNPPFNTGELFF
TRBJ1-2	.	few	TRBV18	TGTGCCAGCTCACCACGGATTTTAGCAGGCGGTGGCTACACCTTC	CASSPRILAGGGYTF
TRBJ2-4	.	few	TRBV7-2	TGTGCCAGCAGCTTAGCGGCCAGGGGCGAAAACATTCAGTACTTC	CASSLAARGENIQYF
TRBJ2-2	.	few	TRBV20-1	TGCAGTGCTATTGGGGGAGGATCCACCGGGGAGCTGTTTTTT	CSAIGGGSTGELFF
TRBJ2-4	.	many	TRBV12-3/TRBV12-4	TGTGCCAGCAGCCCCCCCCGGGACACCAAAAACATTCAGTACTTC	CASSPPRDTKNIQYF
TRBJ2-7	TRBD1	many	TRBV30	TGTGCCTGGAGTGTACGTTCCAGGGGGAAAGAGCAGTACTTC	CAWSVRSRGKEQYF
TRBJ2-2	TRBD1	many	TRBV19	TGTGCCAGTAGTAGATCCAGGGACAGCTACACCGGGGAGCTGTTTTTT	CASSRSRDSYTGELFF
TRBJ2-1	.	many	TRBV7-8	TGTGCCAGCAGCTTTTTTCAGGGAATAACCTACAATGAGCAGTTCTTC	CASSFFQGITYNEQFF
TRBJ2-4	TRBD1	many	TRBV6-2/TRBV6-3	TGTGCCAGCAGTTTCCCCGACAGGGCACGAATAGCCAAAAACATTAAGTACTTC	CASSFPDRARIAKNIKYF
TRBJ2-7	TRBD1	many	TRBV6-1	TGTGCCAGCAAGGGGGACAGGGGAACCTACGAGCAGTACTTC	CASKGDRGTYEQYF
TRBJ1-5	TRBD1	many	TRBV28	TGTGCCAGCAGAAACCCGGGACAGTTTATTCAGCCCCAGCATTTT	CASRNPGQFIQPQHF
TRBJ1-2	.	many	TRBV9	TGTGCCAGCAGCGTAGTGACCGGCGCGGGCTACACCTTC	CASSVVTGAGYTF
TRBJ2-5	.	many	TRBV20-1	TGCAGTGCTAGAGTCAGGGGTCCCCAAGAGACCCAGTACTTC	CSARVRGPQETQYF
TRBJ1-1	.	many	TRBV2	TGTGCCAGTCGGCTCCTTGCGCGTGAAGCTTTCTTT	CASRLLAREAFF
TRBJ1-1	.	many	TRBV6-5	TGTGCCAGCAGCCAACAGGAGACCACTGAAGCTTTCTTT	CASSQQETTEAFF
TRBJ2-5	.	many	TRBV7-9	TGTGCCAGCAGCTTAGTCCCAAAAGAGACCCAGTACTTC	CASSLVPKETQYF
TRBJ1-1	.	many	TRBV28	TGTGCCAGCAGGGGGGGCTCTGACACTGAAGCTTTCTTT	CASRGGSDTEAFF
TRBJ2-7	TRBD1	many	TRBV2	TGTGCCAGCAACCGGGACAGGACCAGTTACGAGCAGTACTTC	CASNRDRTSYEQYF
TRBJ2-7	.	many	TRBV4-1	TGCGCCAGCAGCCAAGAAGGGGGTAGAGGGAGGGGTATCTACGAGCAGTACTTC	CASSQEGGRGRGIYEQYF
TRBJ2-5	.	many	TRBV20-1	TGCAGTGCCCAACAGGGGGGGATACGGGAGACCCAGTACTTC	CSAQQGGIRETQYF
TRBJ2-7	TRBD2	many	TRBV7-9	TGTGCCAGCAGCTTAACCCGGGAGGCTGCCTACGAGCAGTACTTC	CASSLTREAAYEQYF
TRBJ2-5	.	many	TRBV7-2	TGTGCCAGCACCTCAGGAGGAGATGGGTGGGAGACCCAGTACTTC	CASTSGGDGWETQYF
TRBJ2-2	.	many	TRBV12-3/TRBV12-4	TGTGCCAGCAGTTTAGATGCCCCTGGGTGGCTTTCGAACACCGGGGAGCTGTTTTTT	CASSLDAPGWLSNTGELFF
TRBJ1-1	.	.	TRBV6-2/TRBV6-3	TGTGCCAGCAGCCCGCGGGGAACTTACTCCGACGCTGAAGCTTTCTTT	CASSPRGTYSDAEAFF
TRBJ1-1	TRBD1	.	TRBV6-7	TGTGCCAGCAGCCACCCATCCGGGACAGGGGCCCACACTGAAGCTTTCTTT	CASSHPSGTGAHTEAFF
TRBJ1-2	.	.	TRBV4-3	TGCGCCAGCAGCCAAGATCAACGCATAGCTAACTATGGCTACACCTTC	CASSQDQRIANYGYTF
TRBJ2-2	TRBD1	.	TRBV6-1	TGTGCCAGCAGTGAAAGGCAGGGGGAGAACACCGGGGAGCTGTTTTTT	CASSERQGENTGELFF
TRBJ2-5	TRBD1	many	TRBV7-2	TGTGCCAGCAGCTTAGATCAGGGGGCCAAGACCCAGTACTTC	CASSLDQGAKTQYF
TRBJ2-7	.	many	TRBV12-3/TRBV12-4	TGTGCCAGCAGCCCGACAGCACCCTACGAGCAGTACTTC	CASSPTAPYEQYF
TRBJ1-3	.	few	TRBV29-1	TGCAGCGTTGAAGATCTTCAGGGAACGAATGGAAACACCATATATTTT	CSVEDLQGTNGNTIYF
TRBJ2-4	.	few	TRBV6-1	TGTGCCAGCAGCCTGTCCCGGGTAGCCAAAAACATTAAGTACTTC	CASSLSRVAKNIKYF
TRBJ2-7	.	.	TRBV14	TGTGCCAGCAGCGGAGATAGACACAGCTTCTACGAGCAGTACTTC	CASSGDRHSFYEQYF
TRBJ2-7	TRBD2	few	TRBV11-2	TGTGCCAGCAGCTTAGTAATGGGCTATATGAAGCGGGAGCAGTACGAGCAGTACTTC	CASSLVMGYMKREQYEQYF
TRBJ1-5	TRBD1	.	TRBV12-3/TRBV12-4	TGTGACAGCAGCCCGGACAGGGATCAGCCCCAGCATTTT	CDSSPDRDQPQHF
TRBJ1-4	.	.	TRBV6-5	TGTGCCAGCAGTTACACCGGGACGAGAAAACTGTTTTTT	CASSYTGTRKLFF
TRBJ2-7	TRBD2	many	TRBV27	TGTGCCAGCAGTCCGAACGGACTAGCGGGAGTAGAGCAGTACTTC	CASSPNGLAGVEQYF
TRBJ1-1	.	few	TRBV12-3/TRBV12-4	TGTGCCAGCAGTCCTACAGGGTTGGGTGAAGCTTTCTTT	CASSPTGLGEAFF
TRBJ2-7	.	many	TRBV12-3/TRBV12-4	TGTGCCAGCAGTTTTCGCGGGGGCCAGGGGGCCTCCTACGAGCAGTACTTC	CASSFRGGQGASYEQYF
TRBJ1-1	.	many	TRBV27	TGTGCCAGCAGCCCTCCGGACACTTTGAACACTGAAGCTTTCTTT	CASSPPDTLNTEAFF
TRBJ1-2	TRBD1	many	TRBV12-3/TRBV12-4	TGTGCCAGCGGGGGCGACAGGGGCTATGGCTACACCTTC	CASGGDRGYGYTF
TRBJ2-7	.	once	TRBV29-1	TGCAGCGTTGAATATACAGGTAACTCCTACGAGCAGTACTTC	CSVEYTGNSYEQYF
TRBJ2-3	.	many	TRBV12-3/TRBV12-4	TGTGCCAGCACGGGGGTAATCACAGATACGCAGTATTTT	CASTGVITDTQYF
TRBJ1-2	.	many	TRBV10-3	TGTGCCATCAGTGAGTCAGTTCCGAGACAGGCAGACTATGGCTACACCTTC	CAISESVPRQADYGYTF
TRBJ1-1	.	many	TRBV12-5	TGTGCTAGTGGTTTGGTACTAGGGGGGAACACTGAAGCTTTCTTT	CASGLVLGGNTEAFF
TRBJ2-7	.	many	TRBV25-1	TGTGCCAGCAGTGAATATATGGAGGGGTCTTCCTACGAGCAGTACTTC	CASSEYMEGSSYEQYF
TRBJ2-2	TRBD2	few	TRBV6-2/TRBV6-3	TGTGCCAGCAGTTACTCGGGTCCGGGACTAGCGAGTAGAACCGGGGAGCTGTTTTTT	CASSYSGPGLASRTGELFF
TRBJ2-5	.	.	TRBV11-1	TGTGCCAGCAGCTTGGGGGACGGAGTGACCCAGTACTTC	CASSLGDGVTQYF
TRBJ2-7	TRBD2	many	TRBV28	TGTGCCAGCAGAGTTAGCGGGAGTCAGTACGAGCAGTACTTC	CASRVSGSQYEQYF
TRBJ2-7	.	few	TRBV20-1	TGCAGTGCTTTGACCTCCGGGACCCCAGCCTACGAGCAGTACTTC	CSALTSGTPAYEQYF
TRBJ1-5	.	many	TRBV6-2/TRBV6-3	TGTGCCAGCAGTTACCCGGGGGGACGAAATCAGCCCCAGCATTTT	CASSYPGGRNQPQHF
TRBJ2-2	.	.	TRBV5-1	TGCGCCAGCGGCTGGTATGATGCGAACACCGGGGAGCTGTTTTTT	CASGWYDANTGELFF
TRBJ2-7	.	many	TRBV20-1	TGCAGTGCTTTCCCATCGACTGGGGCTAAGCAGTACTTC	CSAFPSTGAKQYF
TRBJ1-1	.	many	TRBV10-3	TGTGCCATATCACAGGAGGGGTGGACTGAAGCTTTCTTT	CAISQEGWTEAFF
TRBJ2-1	.	few	TRBV7-2	TGTGCCAGCAGCTTAGCTCCCCCTCCTCCGGTCCGGTCGAACAATGAGCAGTTCTTC	CASSLAPPPPVRSNNEQFF
TRBJ2-2	TRBD2	many	TRBV19	TGTGCCAGTAGCAAACTAGCGGGAGGACTCACCGGGGAGCTGTTTTTT	CASSKLAGGLTGELFF
TRBJ1-5	TRBD1	many	TRBV28	TGTGCCAGCAGTCCATCAGGGGGGGTCAATCAGCCCCAGCATTTT	CASSPSGGVNQPQHF
TRBJ1-2	.	many	TRBV13	TGTGCCAGCAGCTTAGGGACAAACTATGGCTACACCTTC	CASSLGTNYGYTF
TRBJ1-2	.	many	TRBV28	TGTGCCAGCAGTCTGGGACCGCGTTATGGCTACACCTTC	CASSLGPRYGYTF
TRBJ2-5	.	many	TRBV20-1	TGCAGTGCTAGAGTTCCGGGCGGGGCAGAGACCCAGTACTTC	CSARVPGGAETQYF